The present entry profiles one T cell receptor (beta chain) with its context. Antigen unknown. This entry comes from a study of cytomegalovirus exposure and HLA in healthy donors. Vbeta (60) and Jbeta (13) primers were used in the PCR. TCRdb keeps only in-frame clones here, not all; method: immunoSEQ multiplex PCR. The sample holds about 150,000 clones, over 80% seen once. Study outcomes and limitations: An ancestry cluster, one associated with Asian ancestry, reportedly showed fewer N-insertions than the approximately 720-donor mean in a later analysis. In a later analysis, a missense DCLRE1C variant was linked to TCR beta V- and J-gene trimming. TCR beta chains numbering some 160 were designated cytomegalovirus-associated.

The TCR originated in a male donor in good health and CMV-seronegative. The sequencing sample was made of PBMCs.

CDR3 coding DNA: TGTGCCAGCAGTCTAGGGACAGCCAACACCGGGGAGCTGTTTTTT. Residues: CASSLGTANTGELFF. The J gene is TRBJ2-2, the V gene TRBV6-5, with TRBD1 matching over 7 bases. The germline CDR1 and CDR2 sequences are MNHEY and SVGAGI. The CDR3 is 15 residues long. The V gene end was trimmed by 5 bases and the J gene end by 2 bases; junction bases not matched to a gene: 5.